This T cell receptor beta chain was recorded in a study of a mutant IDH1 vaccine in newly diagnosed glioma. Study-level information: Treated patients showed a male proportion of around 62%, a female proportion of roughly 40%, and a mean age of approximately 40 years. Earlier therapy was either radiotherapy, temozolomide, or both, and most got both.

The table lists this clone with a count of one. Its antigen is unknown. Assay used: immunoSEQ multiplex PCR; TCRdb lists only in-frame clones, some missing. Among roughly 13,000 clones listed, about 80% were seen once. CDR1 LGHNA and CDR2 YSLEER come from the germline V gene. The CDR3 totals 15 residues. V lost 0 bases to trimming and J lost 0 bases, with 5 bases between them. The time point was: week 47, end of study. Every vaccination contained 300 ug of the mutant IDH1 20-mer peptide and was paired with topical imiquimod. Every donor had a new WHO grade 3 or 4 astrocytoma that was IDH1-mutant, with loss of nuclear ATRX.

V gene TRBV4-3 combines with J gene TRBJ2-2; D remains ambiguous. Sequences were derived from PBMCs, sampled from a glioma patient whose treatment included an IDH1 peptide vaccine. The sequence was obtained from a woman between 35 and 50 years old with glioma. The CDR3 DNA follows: TGCGCCAGCAGCCAAGAGAATCCGAACACCGGGGAGCTGTTTTTT. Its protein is CASSQENPNTGELFF.